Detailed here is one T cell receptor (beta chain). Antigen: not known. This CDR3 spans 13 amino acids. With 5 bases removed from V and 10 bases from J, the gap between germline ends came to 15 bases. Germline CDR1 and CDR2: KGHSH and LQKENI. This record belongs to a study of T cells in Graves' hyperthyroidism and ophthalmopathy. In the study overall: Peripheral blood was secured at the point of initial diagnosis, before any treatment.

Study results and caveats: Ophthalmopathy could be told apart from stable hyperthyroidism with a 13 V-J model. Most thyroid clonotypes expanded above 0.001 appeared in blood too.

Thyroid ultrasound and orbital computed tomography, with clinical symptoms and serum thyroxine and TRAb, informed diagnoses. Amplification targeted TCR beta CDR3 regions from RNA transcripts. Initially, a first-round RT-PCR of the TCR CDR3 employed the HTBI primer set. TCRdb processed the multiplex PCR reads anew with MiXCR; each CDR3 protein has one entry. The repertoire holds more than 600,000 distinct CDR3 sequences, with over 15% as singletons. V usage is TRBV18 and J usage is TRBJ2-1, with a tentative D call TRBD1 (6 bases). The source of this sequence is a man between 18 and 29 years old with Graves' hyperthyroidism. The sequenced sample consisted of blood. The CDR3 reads CASSREQGGEQFF. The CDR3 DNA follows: TGTGCCAGCTCAAGAGAACAGGGTGGAGAGCAGTTCTTC. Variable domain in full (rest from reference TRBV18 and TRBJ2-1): NAGVMQNPRHLVRRRGQEARLRCSPMKGHSHVYWYRQLPEEGLKFMVYLQKENIIDESGMPKERFSAEFPKEGPSILRIQQVVRGDSAAYFCASSREQGGEQFFGPGTRLTVL.